This T cell receptor beta chain was captured by sequencing in a study of blood T cell repertoires in COVID-19. The table came from immunoSEQ multiplex PCR; TCRdb's copy has only in-frame clones and leaves some out. Here the sample spans about 150,000 clones, around 85% being singletons. V was pared by 6 bases and J by 0 bases, with 15 bases between. Germline lookup yields CDR1 LNHDA and CDR2 SQIVND (reference sequence). This CDR3 comprises 16 residues. What was sequenced was peripheral blood. The rearrangement joins TRBV19 to TRBJ1-5, with a tentative D call TRBD1 (5 bases). The sequence derives from a woman in her 70s with acute or convalescent COVID-19. The CDR3 region has the DNA TGTGCCAGTAGCCTTTGGGGGACTAATAGCAATCAGCCCCAGCATTTT. It translates to CASSLWGTNSNQPQHF.